Shown below are 32 T cell receptor beta chains from a single sample sequenced in a study of cytomegalovirus exposure and HLA in healthy donors. The PCR had 60 Vbeta and 13 Jbeta primers. Some clones are missing from TCRdb's copy, which holds only in-frame ones; the method was immunoSEQ multiplex PCR. This sample carries fewer than 200,000 clones, about 82% of them seen once, and the ten largest clones take roughly 0.75%. Specimen: PBMCs. The receptors here all came from a woman aged 18-35 years in good health and CMV-seronegative.

This clone was recorded only once. J is TRBJ2-7 and V is TRBV29-1; 7 bases fit TRBD2. The CDR3 sequence is 13 residues long. V lost 5 bases to trimming and J lost 2 bases; unmatched junction nucleotides: 6. Germline CDR1 reads SQVTM; CDR2 reads ANQGSEA. This CDR3 reads CSVSLAVPYEQYF. The CDR3 DNA reads TGCAGCGTTTCCCTAGCGGTACCCTACGAGCAGTACTTC.

V gene TRBV25-1 combines with J gene TRBJ2-1, with 14 bases identical to TRBD2. V dropped 9 bases and J dropped 6; count of bases not matched to a gene: 7. The CDR3 length is 15 residues. Germline V lookup: CDR1 MGHDK, CDR2 SYGVNS. The CDR3 nucleotides read TGTGCCAGTGTCCCGGGACTAGCGGGAGTCAATGAGCAGTTCTTC. Protein: CASVPGLAGVNEQFF.

The chain employs TRBV19 and TRBJ2-3, with 10 positions matching TRBD1. V lost 6 bases and J lost 1; bases outside the gene matches: 7. This CDR3 has 16 amino acids. Germline V gives CDR1 LNHDA, CDR2 SQIVND (reference sequence). The CDR3 DNA follows: TGTGCCAGTAGCACCACGGGGACAGGGGGCACAGATACGCAGTATTTT. Protein product: CASSTTGTGGTDTQYF.

The sample holds a few counts of this clone. The CDR3 DNA reads TGTGCCAGCAGTGAGGGACAGCAGAACACTGAAGCTTTCTTT. It specifies CASSEGQQNTEAFF. The genes are TRBV6-1 and TRBJ1-1; 7 nucleotides line up with TRBD1. CDR1 is MNHNS, CDR2 SASEGT, per germline. The J segment lost 1 base and the V segment lost 3 bases, leaving 2 bases of the junction unmatched. CDR3 length: 14 residues.

The chain joins TRBV28 to TRBJ2-5; 12 bases are a match to TRBD2. This CDR3 is built from 16 residues. The V gene end was trimmed by 5 bases and the J gene end by 5 bases; junction bases not matched to a gene: 9. The germline V gene has CDR1 MDHEN and CDR2 SYDVKM. This chain's CDR3 is CASSPRLAGVIETQYF. CDR3 DNA sequence: TGTGCCAGCAGTCCTCGACTAGCGGGAGTGATTGAGACCCAGTACTTC.

V and J are TRBV19 and TRBJ2-2; 9 nucleotides align to TRBD2. The germline V gene encodes CDR1 LNHDA and CDR2 SQIVND (reference sequence). V gave up 8 bases and J gave up 4 bases; unmatched junction bases: 2. This CDR3 region has 13 residues. CDR3 amino acids: CASGLASTGELFF. The CDR3 nucleotides read TGTGCCAGTGGACTAGCGAGCACCGGGGAGCTGTTTTTT.

This clone has only a few counts. The chain combines TRBV4-1 with TRBJ2-7, with TRBD2 identical over 8 bases. This CDR3 spans 15 amino acids. V was pared by 3 bases and J by 0 bases, with 4 bases of the junction left unmatched. In germline, CDR1 is MGHRA, CDR2 YSYEKL. CDR3 nucleotides: TGCGCCAGCAGCCAGTTAGCGGGAAGCTCCTACGAGCAGTACTTC. It yields the protein CASSQLAGSSYEQYF.

The chain combines TRBV6-5 with TRBJ2-7, with TRBD1 matching over 7 bases. With V trimmed by 8 bases and J by 2 bases, 6 bases remained unmatched. CDR1 and CDR2 (germline): MNHEY, SVGAGI. The CDR3 is 13 residues long. The CDR3 DNA reads TGTGCCAGCGGCTCAGGGACAGCCTACGAGCAGTACTTC. Protein product: CASGSGTAYEQYF.

The V and J genes are TRBV6-5 and TRBJ1-2; TRBD1 matches at 9 bases. The CDR3 spans 13 residues. After removal of 5 bases from V and 7 bases from J, the junction contained 5 bases not matched to a gene. The V gene's germline CDR1 is MNHEY and CDR2 SVGAGI. The DNA of the CDR3 is TGTGCCAGCAGTCTTCGGACAGGGGTTGGCTACACCTTC. Residues: CASSLRTGVGYTF.

This clone was recorded once. The rearrangement uses TRBV14 and TRBJ1-4; a possible D gene is TRBD1 (5 bases). This CDR3 has 14 residues. Trimming pared 6 bases from V and 0 bases from J, leaving 8 bases between. Germline CDR1 and CDR2: SGHDN and FVKESK. The CDR3 bases are TGTGCCAGCAGAGTCAGGGCAACTAATGAAAAACTGTTTTTT. This translates into CASRVRATNEKLFF.

The chain employs TRBV27 and TRBJ1-2, with TRBD1 as a possible D gene (5 bases). Germline CDR1 MNHEY, CDR2 SMNVEV (reference sequence). This CDR3 is built from 16 residues. V lost 7 bases, J lost 1 base, and 19 bases lay in between. The CDR3 DNA reads TGTGCCAGCAAGGGCCTTAGGGGCGCGCGTAACTATGGCTACACCTTC. It is translated as CASKGLRGARNYGYTF.

The genes are TRBV4-1 and TRBJ2-7, with 7 bases that match TRBD1. Losses at the gene ends were 3 bases for V and 3 bases for J; bases not matched to a gene: 11. CDR1 is MGHRA, CDR2 YSYEKL, per germline. The CDR3 extends over 16 amino acids. The CDR3 reads CASSQALGQEIYEQYF. Written as DNA, the CDR3 is TGCGCCAGCAGCCAGGCCCTCGGACAGGAGATCTACGAGCAGTACTTC.

This clone was observed once. The chain recombines TRBV19 with TRBJ2-3; TRBD2 might be the D (6 bases). In germline, CDR1 is LNHDA, CDR2 SQIVND (reference sequence). V dropped 4 bases and J dropped 0 bases, with 11 bases sitting between them. The CDR3 is 15 amino acids. In nucleotides, the CDR3 is TGTGCCAGTAGTACTTGGGGACTGAGCACAGATACGCAGTATTTT. It yields the protein CASSTWGLSTDTQYF.

V is TRBV4-3 and J is TRBJ1-1, with TRBD1 matching over 8 bases. The CDR3 runs to 14 residues. From germline, CDR1 is LGHNA and CDR2 YSLEER. The V segment lost 4 bases and the J segment 1 base; nucleotides outside the gene matches: 2. The CDR3 sequence is CASSLGQGNTEAFF. The DNA of the CDR3 is TGCGCCAGCAGCCTTGGACAGGGGAACACTGAAGCTTTCTTT.

The V call is TRBV28, the J call TRBJ2-7; no clear D gene. Germline V gene sequence: CDR1 MDHEN, CDR2 SYDVKM. Between the trimmed V and J ends, which lost 6 bases and 3 bases, there was a span of 6 bases. CDR3 size: 11 residues. CDR3 region: CASRVHYEQYF. Here the CDR3 DNA reads TGTGCCAGCAGAGTACACTACGAGCAGTACTTC.

The V call is TRBV5-1, the J call TRBJ1-1; maybe TRBD1 (6 bases). V lost 3 bases and J lost 0, with 15 bases in between. The CDR3 is made up of 16 amino acids. Germline assignment: CDR1 SGHRS and CDR2 YFSETQ. Here the CDR3 reads CASSSGGGGMNTEAFF. Written as DNA, the CDR3 is TGCGCCAGCAGCTCTGGGGGCGGGGGGATGAACACTGAAGCTTTCTTT.

This sequence joins TRBV28 and TRBJ1-1; D is ambiguous. V shed 5 bases and J shed 0 bases, with 7 bases lying between them. Germline V gives CDR1 MDHEN, CDR2 SYDVKM. This CDR3 is 13 amino acids long. Here the CDR3 DNA reads TGTGCCAGCAGTCCTGGCATGAACACTGAAGCTTTCTTT. Translated: CASSPGMNTEAFF.

This clone appeared once. J is TRBJ2-1 and V is TRBV7-9, with TRBD2 matching 12 bases. The CDR3 runs to 15 residues. Looked up from germline, CDR1 is SEHNR and CDR2 is FQNEAQ (reference sequence). J lost 9 bases, V lost 4 bases, and 7 bases had no gene match. CDR3 sequence: CASSSASGRATEQFF. The CDR3 DNA is TGTGCCAGCAGCTCAGCTAGCGGGAGGGCCACTGAGCAGTTCTTC.

The J gene is TRBJ1-1, the V gene TRBV28, with D hard to call. Germline V gene data show CDR1 as MDHEN and CDR2 as SYDVKM. Deletions cut 3 bases from V and 1 base from J, with 15 bases between. The CDR3 length is 16 residues. CDR3 amino acids: CASSFPRYGENTEAFF. The CDR3 coding sequence is TGTGCCAGCAGTTTCCCTCGGTACGGGGAGAACACTGAAGCTTTCTTT.

In the case of this clone: The same CDR3 also results from other DNA sequences found in this sample. The chain is built from TRBV27 and TRBJ1-5, with D maybe TRBD1 (6 bases). CDR3 length: 17 amino acids. The germline gives CDR1 MNHEY, CDR2 SMNVEV (reference sequence). The CDR3 sequence: CASSPSPYRVPNQPQHF. Here the CDR3 DNA reads TGTGCTAGCTCTCCGAGCCCTTACAGGGTTCCTAACCAGCCCCAGCATTTT.

The V call is TRBV4-1, the J call TRBJ2-2; no definite D call. Germline V gene lookup returns CDR1 MGHRA and CDR2 YSYEKL. V dropped 10 bases and J dropped 4 bases, with 10 bases sitting between them. The CDR3 runs to 12 residues. CDR3 loop: CATVSGTGELFF. CDR3 bases: TGCGCCACTGTTAGTGGCACCGGGGAGCTGTTTTTT.

V and J are TRBV5-1 and TRBJ1-6; 9 bases fit TRBD1. The V segment lost 3 bases and the J segment 7 bases; nucleotides outside the gene matches: 5. CDR3 length: 15 residues. Germline CDR1 is SGHRS and CDR2 is YFSETQ. The CDR3 is CASSSGTGTNSPLHF. The CDR3 DNA reads TGCGCCAGCAGCTCGGGGACAGGGACCAATTCACCCCTCCACTTT.

This clone was observed once. This chain joins TRBV19 and TRBJ2-7; TRBD1 matches 8 bases. V lost 1 base, J lost 6 bases, and 8 bases stayed unmatched. The germline V gene has CDR1 LNHDA and CDR2 SQIVND (reference sequence). The CDR3 consists of 15 residues. CDR3 coding DNA: TGTGCCAGTAGTATAGGTGTCCAGGGGGCATTCGAGCAGTACTTC. Protein: CASSIGVQGAFEQYF. The variable domain in full, with the rest retrieved from reference TRBV19 and TRBJ2-7, is DGGITQSPKYLFRKEGQNVTLSCEQNLNHDAMYWYRQDPGQGLRLIYYSQIVNDFQKGDIAEGYSVSREKKESFPLTVTSAQKNPTAFYLCASSIGVQGAFEQYFGPGTRLTVT.

This chain connects TRBV7-2 to TRBJ2-7, with D possibly TRBD2 on 6 matching bases. V dropped 8 bases and J dropped 3 bases, with 29 bases sitting between them. From germline, CDR1 is SGHTA and CDR2 FQGNSA. The CDR3 contains 18 residues. DNA of the CDR3: TGTGCCAGCTTGGTCGATACCGGGAGTCTGATGATTAACTACGAGCAGTACTTC. It encodes CASLVDTGSLMINYEQYF. The whole variable domain, remainder taken from reference TRBV7-2 and TRBJ2-7, is GAGVSQSPSNKVTEKGKDVELRCDPISGHTALYWYRQSLGQGLEFLIYFQGNSAPDKSGLPSDRFSAERTGGSVSTLTIQRTQQEDSAVYLCASLVDTGSLMINYEQYFGPGTRLTVT.

V is TRBV30 and J is TRBJ2-4; no clear D. This CDR3 is built from 14 residues. The germline gives CDR1 GTSNPN, CDR2 SVGIG (reference sequence). Trimming removed 2 bases from V and 0 bases from J, with 8 bases in between. The CDR3 loop is CAWSSNIAKNIQYF. The DNA of the CDR3 is TGTGCCTGGAGTTCAAACATAGCCAAAAACATTCAGTACTTC.

This chain joins TRBV5-4 and TRBJ2-5; TRBD2 is a possible D gene (5 bases). The germline gives CDR1 SGHNT, CDR2 YYREEE (reference sequence). This CDR3 contains 15 residues. V lost 4 bases and J lost 0, with 13 bases in between. The CDR3 coding sequence is TGTGCCAGCAGCCCCGATGGGAGTAACCAAGAGACCCAGTACTTC. Amino acid sequence: CASSPDGSNQETQYF.

The CDR3 region is CASSQTGTGAYEQYF. CDR3 nucleotides: TGTGCCAGCAGCCAAACCGGGACAGGGGCCTACGAGCAGTACTTC. V usage is TRBV7-6 and J usage is TRBJ2-7; 10 positions match TRBD1. V dropped 5 bases and J dropped 2; count of bases not matched to a gene: 6. The CDR3 consists of 15 residues. Germline CDR1 is SGHVS and CDR2 is FNYEAQ.

This clone has a handful of counts. The V call is TRBV2, the J call TRBJ2-7; 7 bases are shared with TRBD1. The V and J ends lost 2 bases and 6 bases, in that order; junction bases with no gene match: 7. This CDR3 region has 14 residues. The germline V gene has CDR1 SNHLY and CDR2 FYNNEI. DNA for the CDR3: TGTGCCAGCAGTGAACATAGGGGGCCTTCCGAGCAGTACTTC. Protein sequence: CASSEHRGPSEQYF.

Here the CDR3 reads CASSPGQGATEAFF. In nucleotides, the CDR3 is TGTGCCAGCTCACCGGGACAGGGGGCTACTGAAGCTTTCTTT. The rearrangement uses TRBV18 and TRBJ1-1; 12 positions match TRBD1. CDR3 length equals 14 residues. Germline lookup yields CDR1 KGHSH and CDR2 LQKENI. V lost 3 bases and J lost 5; bases outside the gene matches: 1.

The chain is built from TRBV4-3 and TRBJ2-1, with 9 nucleotides matching TRBD2. The V gene's germline CDR1 is LGHNA and CDR2 YSLEER. CDR3 length: 16 residues. The ends lost 0 bases at V and 8 bases at J; junction bases unmatched: 8. The CDR3 sequence: CASSQESLAGFDEQFF. DNA of the CDR3: TGCGCCAGCAGCCAAGAGAGCCTAGCGGGGTTCGATGAGCAGTTCTTC.

Remarks on this clone: At one end, the junction sequence differs from germline, possibly due to a read error. V is TRBV7-9 and J is TRBJ2-7, with 12 positions matching TRBD2. This CDR3 is built from 14 residues. CDR1 SEHNR and CDR2 FQNEAQ come from the germline V gene (reference sequence). The CDR3 loop reads CSSSRTSGAYEQYF. The CDR3 coding sequence is TGTTCCAGCAGCCGGACTAGCGGGGCTTACGAGCAGTACTTC.

This rearrangement joins TRBV21-1 to TRBJ1-5; TRBD1 is the table's D call and was not checked against the DNA. TRBV21-1 is a documented pseudogene. The CDR3 loop spans 17 amino acids. CDR3 in amino acids: CASSKRQGARGNQPQHF. The CDR3 DNA reads TGTGCCAGCAGCAAAAGACAGGGGGCGCGGGGGAATCAGCCCCAGCATTTT.